One and the same sample provided the 12 T cell receptor beta chains below, sequenced in a study of blood T cell repertoires in COVID-19. Libraries were prepared by immunoSEQ multiplex PCR; TCRdb keeps only in-frame clonotypes and omits some of them. This table has some 130,000 clones, roughly 83% appearing once. Source material: peripheral blood. The receptors come from a woman of 80 years or more with acute or convalescent COVID-19.

The chain joins TRBV29-1 to TRBJ1-1; D is uncertain. The CDR3 totals 12 residues. V dropped 7 bases and J dropped 8 bases, with 17 bases sitting between them. The germline V gene has CDR1 SQVTM and CDR2 ANQGSEA. CDR3 in amino acids: CSARRANHEAFF. Here the CDR3 DNA reads TGCAGCGCACGGCGGGCGAACCACGAAGCTTTCTTT. Full variable domain (remainder filled in from reference TRBV29-1 and TRBJ1-1): SAVISQKPSRDICQRGTSLTIQCQVDSQVTMMFWYRQQPGQSLTLIATANQGSEATYESGFVIDKFPISRPNLTFSTLTVSNMSPEDSSIYLCSARRANHEAFFGQGTRLTVV.

The rearrangement links TRBV7-6 to TRBJ2-7; 9 bases map to TRBD2. CDR1 and CDR2 (germline): SGHVS, FNYEAQ. J was trimmed by 7 bases and V by 5 bases; bases with no gene match: 12. This CDR3 spans 15 amino acids. The CDR3 reads CASSPEAGGPGEQYF. The DNA for the CDR3 is TGTGCCAGCAGCCCCGAGGCGGGAGGGCCGGGTGAGCAGTACTTC.

The rearrangement joins TRBV4-3 to TRBJ2-3, with 10 nucleotides matching TRBD2. This CDR3 is 19 amino acids long. J gave up 6 bases and V 1 base, and 16 bases lay outside the gene matches. Germline V gene data show CDR1 as LGHNA and CDR2 as YSLEER. The DNA of the CDR3 is TGCGCCAGCAGCCAAGGTCAAACTCCGACTAGCGGGTCTGGGGATACGCAGTATTTT. Amino acid sequence: CASSQGQTPTSGSGDTQYF.

The chain is built from TRBV19 and TRBJ1-5; no firm D call. The V end lost 4 bases, the J end lost 0 bases, and 22 bases lay between the germline ends. There are 19 residues in the CDR3. In germline, CDR1 is LNHDA, CDR2 SQIVND (reference sequence). The CDR3 bases are TGTGCCAGTAGTACGGTTCTTTCCCGAGGTTTCGGTAGCAATCAGCCCCAGCATTTT. This encodes CASSTVLSRGFGSNQPQHF.

The gene calls are TRBV15 and TRBJ2-3, with D perhaps TRBD1 (5 bases). V was trimmed by 1 base and J by 3 bases, leaving 11 bases between them. Germline-derived CDR1 and CDR2 are LNHNV and YYDKDF (reference sequence). This CDR3 has 15 amino acids. CDR3 in DNA: TGTGCCACCAGCAGAGTGGGCAGGGAAACAGATACGCAGTATTTT. Translating gives CATSRVGRETDTQYF.

The CDR3 loop is CASSLGPVAGNTGELFF. The CDR3 DNA reads as TGCGCCAGCAGCTTGGGACCGGTGGCAGGGAACACCGGGGAGCTGTTTTTT. The J gene is TRBJ2-2, the V gene TRBV5-1; the D is unclear. Trimming stripped 0 bases from V and 1 base from J, with 13 bases between. This CDR3 is 17 amino acids long. Germline V gene data show CDR1 as SGHRS and CDR2 as YFSETQ.

This chain uses TRBV5-6 with TRBJ1-5; possibly TRBD1 for D (5 bases). CDR1 is SGHDT, CDR2 YYEEEE, per germline. The V and J ends lost 4 bases and 0 bases respectively, with 14 bases between them. CDR3 length: 16 amino acids. In DNA form, the CDR3 reads TGTGCCAGCAGCGGCAGGGTTCAGGGTAGCAATCAGCCCCAGCATTTT. Translating it yields CASSGRVQGSNQPQHF. The whole variable domain, remainder taken from reference TRBV5-6 and TRBJ1-5, is DAGVTQSPTHLIKTRGQQVTLRCSPKSGHDTVSWYQQALGQGPQFIFQYYEEEERQRGNFPDRFSGHQFPNYSSELNVNALLLGDSALYLCASSGRVQGSNQPQHFGDGTRLSIL.

This chain uses TRBV2 with TRBJ2-1, with 8 positions matching TRBD2. J gave up 7 bases and V 7 bases, and 12 bases lay outside the gene matches. The V gene's germline CDR1 is SNHLY and CDR2 FYNNEI. This CDR3 contains 15 residues. The CDR3, as DNA: TGTGCCAGCAAGAGTGGGACTAGTTCAAGAAATGAGCAGTTCTTC. It specifies CASKSGTSSRNEQFF.

The sample holds one count of this clone. This chain links TRBV18 with TRBJ1-5; D remains ambiguous. The CDR3 is 14 amino acids. V lost 6 bases and J 6 bases, leaving 15 bases between the germline ends. CDR1 is KGHSH, CDR2 LQKENI, per germline. CDR3 loop: CASSPSGGFQPQHF. In DNA form, the CDR3 reads TGTGCCAGCTCGCCCTCGGGTGGGTTTCAGCCCCAGCATTTT. The whole variable domain, remainder taken from reference TRBV18 and TRBJ1-5, is NAGVMQNPRHLVRRRGQEARLRCSPMKGHSHVYWYRQLPEEGLKFMVYLQKENIIDESGMPKERFSAEFPKEGPSILRIQQVVRGDSAAYFCASSPSGGFQPQHFGDGTRLSIL.

The genes are TRBV6-5 and TRBJ2-1, with D maybe TRBD1 (5 bases). V lost 0 bases, J lost 3 bases, and 12 bases lay in between. The CDR3 covers 16 residues. CDR1 is MNHEY and CDR2 is SVGAGI in the germline V gene. This CDR3 reads CASSYSMQGFYNEQFF. The CDR3 nucleotides are TGTGCCAGCAGTTACTCGATGCAGGGTTTCTACAATGAGCAGTTCTTC.

This clone was recorded once. The chain couples TRBV19 to TRBJ2-7, with a tentative D call TRBD2 (6 bases). CDR3 length: 14 amino acids. V was shortened by 5 bases and J by 2 bases, with 13 bases between the two germline ends. Germline assignment: CDR1 LNHDA and CDR2 SQIVND (reference sequence). This CDR3 is CASSPASATYEQYF. As DNA, the CDR3 is TGTGCCAGTAGTCCCGCTAGCGCGACCTACGAGCAGTACTTC.

This chain joins TRBV6-5 and TRBJ1-6; D not resolved. The CDR3 length is 14 residues. Deletions cut 5 bases from V and 7 bases from J, with 12 bases between. CDR1 and CDR2 (germline): MNHEY, SVGAGI. The CDR3 loop reads CASSPQVSNSPLHF. CDR3 sequence (DNA): TGTGCCAGCAGTCCCCAGGTTTCGAATTCACCCCTCCACTTT.